This T cell receptor beta chain was identified during a study of response to subunit inactivated influenza vaccine listed by TCRdb under 2018. Background on the whole study: The study used deep quantitative T cell receptor repertoire profiling to track responses to a trivalent subunit inactivated influenza vaccine.

The library was made by RT-PCR. The sequencer listed for this sample is Illumina HiSeq 2500. The public reads were reanalyzed by TCRdb: fastp trimming at Q25, MiXCR alignment, in-frame beta chains only. Entries that share a CDR3 protein sequence are merged under the most common genes and DNA. The sample table shows some 570,000 distinct CDR3 sequences, and about 11% are seen once. The ten most abundant clones make up around 10% of the sample. Notes on this clonotype: Which antigen it targets is not known. Base qualities are not at hand, and no much larger clone is one base apart.

Study-level results and caveats: According to the authors, only a limited number of new T cells may be recruited by each seasonal influenza vaccination.

After removal of 4 bases from V and 3 bases from J, the junction retains 6 bases not matched to a gene. The CDR3 goes from the cysteine to the phenylalanine over 15 residues. Of the read, only the CDR3 DNA is kept; its 45 bases are in frame from base 1. From a lookup of the germline V gene (reference sequence), CDR1 and CDR2 are SEHNR and FQNEAQ. The same sample was also studied in work on T cells expressing NK-cell markers. The second study also describes: TCR beta cDNA libraries were prepared using 5'RACE template switching, which introduced a universal primer site and unique molecular identifiers. Under 10 donors provided sorted CD3+CD56+NKG2C+, CD3+CD56+NKG2C- and CD3+CD56-NKG2C+ T-cell subsets, whose TCR beta-chain repertoires were profiled. Seven of the eight sequenced donors were HCMV-seropositive and one was HCMV-seronegative. In several experiments an anti-gammadeltaTCR antibody was added to restrict sorting to alphabetaTCR-expressing T cells. In more than 5 donors, the dominant CD3+CD56+NKG2C+ clonotypes ranked among the top 10 CD8+ clonotypes, making up roughly 1.0-8% of CD8+ T cells. Those dominant clonotypes were again the most abundant among CD3+CD56-NKG2C+ cells in a few donors, at about 25-60.1%. Whether the expanded NKG2C-expressing T cell clones were specific for HCMV antigens remained unclear. The study sequenced eight donors, all healthy volunteers chosen at random: three men and five women. To determine HCMV serostatus, a commercial ELISA kit was used to detect HCMV-specific IgG in serum. Ficoll density gradient centrifugation was used to isolate peripheral blood mononuclear cells from blood. For about 6 donors, bulk peripheral blood T-cell repertoires were additionally sequenced from unsorted PBMC. cDNA synthesis was primed from the TCR beta constant segment, followed by two successive PCR amplification steps. Sequencing of the libraries produced 2 x 150 bp reads on Illumina HiSeq 2000/2500, MiSeq or NextSeq. MIGEC was used to demultiplex reads and group reads by UMI, and MiTCR was used to assemble and quantify clonotypes. To exclude erroneous sequences, only TCR cDNA sequences supported by at least two reads were retained. The tcR package was used for downstream repertoire analysis, and clonotypes were matched across fractions by CDR3 nucleotide sequence plus V segment. VDJmatch was used to annotate antigen specificity against VDJdb, with one amino acid substitution allowed in CDR3.

The receptor chain draws on TRBV7-9 and TRBJ2-1; 7 middle bases align to TRBD1. This TCR came from a man in his fifties who received an inactivated influenza vaccine. Donor details come from another sample of the same person, matched by shared clones. Here the sequenced sample was PBMCs from blood, taken on the day of vaccination. At the DNA level, the sequence is TGTGCCAGCAGCTGGGACAGCCCCGACTACAATGAGCAGTTCTTC. This yields the protein CASSWDSPDYNEQFF.